This T cell receptor beta chain was sequenced in a study of T-cell memory formation after mild COVID-19. Study-level background: Largely donor-specific sequence clusters came from two donors.

The ends were cut back, 2 bases at V and 0 bases at J, with 7 bases in the middle. CDR3 length equals 14 residues. The study's findings and limits: Balance between CD4 and CD8 was seen in clones contracting day 15 to 85, and a CD4+ lean was seen in later expanders. The appearance of some responding clones in pre-infection memory suggested that cross-reactive memory joined.

Notes on this clonotype: Antigen specificity is unknown.

Each CDR3 protein gets one entry after TCRdb re-called the 5' RACE reads with MiXCR. The table shows fewer than 250,000 distinct CDR3 sequences, with 25% to 35% occurring only once. This TCR derives from an adult woman who had mild COVID-19 (a few samples of this study predate the infection). Cell type and time point are not known. The chain couples TRBV12-3 or TRBV12-4 to TRBJ1-1; no definite D call. Sequencing input: PBMCs or a T cell subset sorted from them (not recorded which). CDR3 DNA sequence: TGTGCCAGCAGTTTATCCTTCATGAACACTGAAGCTTTCTTT. Translating gives CASSLSFMNTEAFF.